The clone carrying this TCR beta chain appeared a few times. Antigen unknown. The data belong to a study of beta chain features in type 1 diabetes. Study details: Age, gender and cell yields were similar between patients and healthy donors.

The entirety of the isolated RNA underwent reverse transcription, so expressed TCRB transcripts were sequenced. Clones were read by immunoSEQ multiplex PCR, and TCRdb kept only the in-frame ones, dropping some. Of roughly 450,000 clones in the sample, 10% to 12% were seen once. Naive, central memory, regulatory and stem cell-like memory cells within the CD4+ compartment were sorted using CD45RO/CCR7/CD25/CD127/CD95/CD27. Regarding the study as a whole: In all four CD4+ subsets, TCRB CDR3 length was significantly, moderately reduced in type 1 diabetes. Reduced insertions and increased deletions marked VDJ junctions in type 1 diabetes patients.

Germline V gene sequence: CDR1 SEHNR, CDR2 FQNEAQ (reference sequence). Trimming removed 8 bases at V and 0 bases at J, with 10 bases between. The CDR3 has 14 residues. The gene calls are TRBV7-9 and TRBJ1-4; D remains ambiguous. The clonotype was recovered from a woman aged 18-30 years in good health. Sequenced material: naive CD4+ T cells from blood. In DNA, the CDR3 is TGTGCCAGCGGCAACAGTGCAACTAATGAAAAACTGTTTTTT. It encodes CASGNSATNEKLFF.